This T cell receptor beta chain was identified in a study of T cells in Graves' hyperthyroidism and ophthalmopathy. About this clonotype itself: Antigen specificity is unknown.

Amplification targeted TCR beta CDR3 regions from RNA transcripts. HTBI primers were employed in a first-round RT-PCR of the TCR CDR3. One entry per CDR3 protein results from TCRdb running MiXCR on the multiplex PCR reads. Of 490,000 or so distinct CDR3 sequences in the sample, 22% were seen once. The CDR3 consists of 14 residues. Germline V gene sequence: CDR1 LNHDA, CDR2 SQIVND (reference sequence). V was shortened by 4 bases and J by 7 bases, with 11 bases between the two germline ends. Study outcomes and limitations: Appearing also in blood were most of the thyroid clonotypes expanded above 0.001.

The rearrangement links TRBV19 to TRBJ1-6; weak D call: TRBD1 (6 bases). Sequenced sample: blood. This clonotype was obtained from a woman in her seventies with Graves' ophthalmopathy. The CDR3: CASSTTGYNSPLHF. For the CDR3, the DNA is TGTGCCAGTAGTACAACAGGGTACAATTCACCCCTCCACTTT. Full variable domain (remainder filled in from reference TRBV19 and TRBJ1-6): DGGITQSPKYLFRKEGQNVTLSCEQNLNHDAMYWYRQDPGQGLRLIYYSQIVNDFQKGDIAEGYSVSREKKESFPLTVTSAQKNPTAFYLCASSTTGYNSPLHFGNGTRLTVT.